The 20 T cell receptor beta chains below were found in one sample sequenced in a study of blood T cell repertoires in COVID-19. Sequencing was performed with immunoSEQ multiplex PCR; in TCRdb, only in-frame clones are kept and a portion is missing. The table has some 200,000 clones, nearly 85% seen once. Material: peripheral blood. These receptors were taken from a woman aged 25 to 39 with COVID-19, enrolled during active disease.

This clone has a single count. The chain carries TRBV2 and TRBJ1-1, with D uncertain. This CDR3 has 13 amino acids. V was cut by 6 bases and J by 1 base, with 9 bases left in between. From germline, CDR1 is SNHLY and CDR2 FYNNEI. CDR3 protein: CASRNRPNTEAFF. The CDR3 DNA follows: TGTGCCAGCAGGAACAGACCGAACACTGAAGCTTTCTTT. The entire variable domain, with the rest obtained from reference TRBV2 and TRBJ1-1, is as follows: EPEVTQTPSHQVTQMGQEVILRCVPISNHLYFYWYRQILGQKVEFLVSFYNNEISEKSEIFDDQFSVERPDGSNFTLKIRSTKLEDSAMYFCASRNRPNTEAFFGQGTRLTVV.

The chain is built from TRBV11-2 and TRBJ2-7, with D possibly matching TRBD1 (5 bases). CDR1 is SGHAT and CDR2 is FQNNGV in the germline V gene. There are 17 residues in the CDR3. V was trimmed by 5 bases and J by 2 bases, leaving 22 bases between them. In nucleotides, the CDR3 is TGTGCCAGCAGCAAACGGAACAGGCAAATAAAGGCCTACGAGCAGTACTTC. Amino acid sequence: CASSKRNRQIKAYEQYF.

The gene calls are TRBV15 and TRBJ2-3, with D possibly being TRBD1 (5 bases). The germline CDR1 and CDR2 sequences are LNHNV and YYDKDF (reference sequence). The CDR3 is made up of 16 amino acids. Trimming removed 0 bases from V and 5 bases from J, with 15 bases in between. The CDR3 region is CATSRESRASGDTQYF. CDR3 in DNA: TGTGCCACCAGCAGAGAAAGCAGGGCGTCCGGAGATACGCAGTATTTT.

This clone was counted once. The gene calls are TRBV9 and TRBJ2-1, with 8 nucleotides matching TRBD1. The germline V gene has CDR1 SGDLS and CDR2 YYNGEE. There are 14 residues in the CDR3. V gave up 4 bases and J gave up 7 bases; unmatched junction bases: 7. CDR3 residues: CASSPIRTGNEQFF. In DNA, the CDR3 is TGTGCCAGCAGCCCCATTCGGACAGGGAATGAGCAGTTCTTC.

The chain carries TRBV7-9 and TRBJ1-6; D is perhaps TRBD1 (6 bases). V lost 7 bases, J lost 8 bases, and 18 bases lay in between. Germline CDR1 reads SEHNR; CDR2 reads FQNEAQ (reference sequence). The CDR3 has 15 amino acids. For the CDR3, the DNA is TGTGCCAGCAACCGCGGGGGGGGCTTTGATTCACCCCTCCACTTT. Translating it yields CASNRGGGFDSPLHF.

The chain joins TRBV4-3 to TRBJ1-1, with TRBD1 matching over 7 bases. The CDR3 has 16 residues. In germline, CDR1 is LGHNA, CDR2 YSLEER. J gave up 0 bases and V 4 bases, and 8 bases lay outside the gene matches. The CDR3 bases are TGCGCCAGCAGCCCAGACAGGGAGGGAATGAACACTGAAGCTTTCTTT. Residues: CASSPDREGMNTEAFF.

The chain is built from TRBV25-1 and TRBJ1-6; maybe TRBD1 (6 bases). Germline CDR1 MGHDK, CDR2 SYGVNS. The length of the CDR3 is 15 residues. The V and J ends lost 3 bases and 6 bases respectively, with 12 bases between them. CDR3: CASSDRGVRNSPLHF. DNA for the CDR3: TGTGCCAGCAGTGACAGGGGAGTCCGTAATTCACCCCTCCACTTT.

This clone was observed a few times. CDR3 sequence reads: CASSYGGNSNQPQHF. CDR3 bases: TGTGCCAGCAGTTACGGAGGGAATAGCAATCAGCCCCAGCATTTT. This rearrangement joins TRBV6-2 or TRBV6-3 to TRBJ1-5, with D unclear. Deletions cut 2 bases from V and 0 bases from J, with 8 bases between. Germline V gene sequence: CDR1 MNHEY, CDR2 SVGEGT. CDR3 size: 15 residues.

This clone appeared a few times. The chain couples TRBV5-1 to TRBJ1-4; 8 bases agree with TRBD1. V gave up 4 bases and J gave up 2 bases; unmatched junction bases: 7. The CDR3 is 16 amino acids. Per germline, CDR1 SGHRS and CDR2 YFSETQ. CDR3 coding DNA: TGCGCCAGCAGCATCCAGGGGGCAGGGACTAATGAAAAACTGTTTTTT. Translation: CASSIQGAGTNEKLFF.

This chain connects TRBV5-1 to TRBJ2-5, with 13 bases that match TRBD2. Trimming at V came to 4 bases and at J to 4 bases, leaving 7 bases not matched to a gene. The germline CDR1 and CDR2 sequences are SGHRS and YFSETQ. This CDR3 comprises 16 residues. CDR3 nucleotide sequence: TGCGCCAGCAGCCTTAGGACTAGCGGGAGTCGAGAGACCCAGTACTTC. Translated, it gives CASSLRTSGSRETQYF.

CDR3 sequence (DNA): TGTGCTAGTGGTACCACACTAGGGGAGGACGAGCAGTACTTC. Its protein is CASGTTLGEDEQYF. J is TRBJ2-7 and V is TRBV12-5; weak D call: TRBD2 (6 bases). Germline V gene sequence: CDR1 LGHNT, CDR2 FRNRAP. Trimming pared 5 bases from V and 5 bases from J, leaving 16 bases between. The CDR3 totals 14 residues.

The DNA of the CDR3 is TGTGCCAGCAGCTTAGAAGCAGGCCCGTATGGTACGCAGTATTTT. This sequence encodes CASSLEAGPYGTQYF. The chain couples TRBV11-2 to TRBJ2-3; D is ambiguous. CDR1 is SGHAT and CDR2 is FQNNGV in the germline V gene. Trimming removed 0 bases at V and 8 bases at J, with 15 bases between. This CDR3 has 15 residues.

The chain employs TRBV19 and TRBJ2-1, with 10 bases matching TRBD2. With 3 bases clipped from V and 7 bases from J, the junction kept 12 bases outside the gene matches. CDR3 length equals 17 residues. CDR1 is LNHDA and CDR2 is SQIVND in the germline V gene (reference sequence). The CDR3 nucleotides are TGTGCCAGTAGTATCTCCTTGCTAGCGGGGGATAAAAATGAGCAGTTCTTC. Its protein is CASSISLLAGDKNEQFF.

A word on this clone: The same CDR3 also results from other DNA sequences found in this sample. J is TRBJ1-2 and V is TRBV19; 7 bases are a match to TRBD1. This CDR3 comprises 13 residues. Per germline, CDR1 LNHDA and CDR2 SQIVND (reference sequence). Losses at the gene ends were 4 bases for V and 5 bases for J; bases not matched to a gene: 4. As DNA, the CDR3 is TGTGCCAGTAGTAGGGGACAGTTTTATGGCTACACCTTC. Translation gives CASSRGQFYGYTF.

This chain connects TRBV24-1 to TRBJ2-1, with TRBD2 matching 8 bases. The CDR3 runs 15 residues. Germline CDR1 and CDR2: KGHDR and SFDVKD. Germline trimming cut 4 bases from V and 7 bases from J; bases unmatched to any gene: 8. The CDR3 is CATSERRGGQNEQFF. CDR3 DNA sequence: TGTGCCACCAGTGAACGTCGGGGGGGGCAAAATGAGCAGTTCTTC.

V usage is TRBV19 and J usage is TRBJ1-2, with a tentative D call TRBD1 (5 bases). The CDR3 is 13 residues long. Germline lookup yields CDR1 LNHDA and CDR2 SQIVND (reference sequence). V lost 10 bases and J lost 7, with 19 bases in between. In DNA, the CDR3 is TGTGCCACCCCGAAGGAGGGGAGAGGTGGCTACACCTTC. Protein product: CATPKEGRGGYTF.

This clone was seen many times. This specimen includes other DNA sequences encoding the same CDR3. The chain has TRBV7-9 and TRBJ1-1; D call uncertain. Trimming took 1 base from V and 1 from J, leaving 4 bases between them. Looked up from germline, CDR1 is SEHNR and CDR2 is FQNEAQ (reference sequence). CDR3 length: 13 residues. CDR3 in amino acids: CASSLGRNTEAFF. DNA for the CDR3: TGTGCCAGCAGCTTAGGCAGGAACACTGAAGCTTTCTTT.

The CDR3 spells CASSTKSWYFGTEAFF. The CDR3 DNA is TGTGCCAGCAGTACTAAAAGCTGGTACTTTGGGACTGAAGCTTTCTTT. This rearrangement joins TRBV27 to TRBJ1-1; D not resolved. The CDR3 runs to 16 residues. Germline-derived CDR1 and CDR2 are MNHEY and SMNVEV (reference sequence). V gave up 5 bases and J gave up 5 bases, with 21 bases separating them.

The rearrangement joins TRBV28 to TRBJ1-2; 9 positions match TRBD1. CDR1 MDHEN and CDR2 SYDVKM come from the germline V gene. The CDR3 runs 15 residues. V shed 4 bases, J shed 4 bases, and the junction held 7 bases outside the gene matches. The DNA for the CDR3 is TGTGCCAGCAGTTCGCCGGGACAGGGCGGCTATGGCTACACCTTC. Protein sequence: CASSSPGQGGYGYTF.

The chain couples TRBV18 to TRBJ2-1; D might be TRBD1 (6 bases). The CDR3 loop spans 14 amino acids. V lost 3 bases, J lost 8 bases, and 14 bases lay in between. CDR1 KGHSH and CDR2 LQKENI come from the germline V gene. CDR3 sequence (DNA): TGTGCCAGCTCACCGGTACAGGGACACGATGAGCAGTTCTTC. It translates to CASSPVQGHDEQFF.